This TCR beta chain was found in a study of T cells after yellow fever vaccination. Study-level background: Fractions of limited cellularity were prepared by means of SMART-Seq v4 Ultra Low Input.

The sample holds a few counts of this clonotype. Its antigen is not identified. The TCR cDNA carried a universal primer site and UMIs from 5'RACE template switching. Via MiXCR, TCRdb re-called the 5' RACE reads, giving one row per CDR3 protein. The sample records hundreds of thousands of distinct CDR3 sequences, roughly 9.4% being singletons. Notes on the study in general: Reappearance after the booster was observed for most primary-vaccination clones (about 96% CD4, roughly 90% CD8).

CDR3 length: 15 amino acids. Trimming took off 3 bases at V and 4 bases at J, with 12 bases between the two ends. CDR1 MNHEY and CDR2 SVGAGI come from the germline V gene. The clonotype comes from a young man who received the YFV17D yellow fever vaccine. The chain recombines TRBV6-5 with TRBJ2-2; D ambiguous. The source was PBMCs, collected on the day of the first yellow fever vaccination. The CDR3 nucleotides are TGTGCCAGCAGTTATTCCGTAGTTGGCACCGGGGAGCTGTTTTTT. Residues: CASSYSVVGTGELFF.